Detailed here is one T cell receptor (beta chain). Germline CDR1 is SNHLY and CDR2 is FYNNEI. This CDR3 spans 16 amino acids. The germline V and J ends were trimmed by 10 bases and 8 bases, with 27 bases remaining between them. Sequencing used immunoSEQ multiplex PCR; TCRdb keeps in-frame clones, though not all of them. The data show roughly 2.5 million clones, around 94% seen once. The data stem from a study of shared clonotypes between healthy human individuals. About the research overall: The people who gave samples were two women and a few men aged 18 to 49.

This rearrangement joins TRBV2 to TRBJ2-1; a weak D match, TRBD2 (5 bases). The sequencing input was naive CD4+ T cells sorted from blood. As for subset: CD45RA+ positively selected. The clonotype comes from a man younger than 35 in good health. The CDR3 DNA is TGTGCCACCACCCTACAGCGCGTAATAGGAGGCGATGAGCAGTTCTTC. This gives the protein CATTLQRVIGGDEQFF.